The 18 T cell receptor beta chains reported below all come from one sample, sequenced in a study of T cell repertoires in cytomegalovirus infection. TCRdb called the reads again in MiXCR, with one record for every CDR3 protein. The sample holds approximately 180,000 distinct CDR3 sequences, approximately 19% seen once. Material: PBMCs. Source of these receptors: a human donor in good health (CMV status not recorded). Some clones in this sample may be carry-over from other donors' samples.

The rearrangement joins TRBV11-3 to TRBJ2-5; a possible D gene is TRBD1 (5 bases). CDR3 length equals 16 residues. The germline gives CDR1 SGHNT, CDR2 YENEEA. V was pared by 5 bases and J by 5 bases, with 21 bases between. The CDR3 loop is CASSPWGGLGRETQYF. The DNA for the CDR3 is TGTGCCAGCAGCCCTTGGGGCGGCCTTGGGCGGGAGACCCAGTACTTC.

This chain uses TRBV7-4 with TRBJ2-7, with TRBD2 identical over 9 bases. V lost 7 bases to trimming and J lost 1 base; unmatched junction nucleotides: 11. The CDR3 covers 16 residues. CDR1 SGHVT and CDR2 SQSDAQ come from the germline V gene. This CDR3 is CASIPPASGASYEQYF. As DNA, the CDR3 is TGTGCCAGCATCCCGCCGGCTAGCGGGGCTTCCTACGAGCAGTACTTC.

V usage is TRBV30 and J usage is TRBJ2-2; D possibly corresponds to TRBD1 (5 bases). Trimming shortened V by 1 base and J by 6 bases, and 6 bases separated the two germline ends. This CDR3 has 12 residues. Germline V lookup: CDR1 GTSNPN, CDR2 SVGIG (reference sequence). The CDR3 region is CAWSEQAGELFF. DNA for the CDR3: TGTGCCTGGAGTGAACAGGCCGGGGAGCTGTTTTTT.

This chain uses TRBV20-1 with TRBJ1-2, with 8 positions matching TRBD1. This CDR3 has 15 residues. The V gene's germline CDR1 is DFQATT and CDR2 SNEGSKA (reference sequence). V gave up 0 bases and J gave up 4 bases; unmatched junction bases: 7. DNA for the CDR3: TGCAGTGCTAGAGATGTGGGACAGGATTCCTATGGCTACACCTTC. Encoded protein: CSARDVGQDSYGYTF.

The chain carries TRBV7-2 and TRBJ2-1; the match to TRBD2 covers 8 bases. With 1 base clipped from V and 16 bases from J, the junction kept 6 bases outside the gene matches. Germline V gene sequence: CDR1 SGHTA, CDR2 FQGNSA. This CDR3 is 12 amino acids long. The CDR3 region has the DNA TGTGCCAGCAGCTTAGAGGCGGGAGGAGGATTCTTC. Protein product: CASSLEAGGGFF.

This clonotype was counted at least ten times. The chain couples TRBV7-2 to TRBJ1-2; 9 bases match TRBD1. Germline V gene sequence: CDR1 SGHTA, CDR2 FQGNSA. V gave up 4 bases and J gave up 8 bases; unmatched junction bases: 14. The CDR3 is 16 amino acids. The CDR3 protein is CASSSHGGTGSDGYTF. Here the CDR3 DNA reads TGTGCCAGCAGCTCTCACGGAGGGACAGGGTCGGACGGCTACACCTTC.

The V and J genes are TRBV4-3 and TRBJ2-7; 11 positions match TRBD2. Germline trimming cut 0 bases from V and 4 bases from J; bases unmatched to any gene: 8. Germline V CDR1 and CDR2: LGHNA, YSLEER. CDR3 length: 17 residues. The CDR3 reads CASSQERLAGGNYEQYF. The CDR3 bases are TGCGCCAGCAGCCAAGAACGCCTAGCGGGAGGCAATTACGAGCAGTACTTC.

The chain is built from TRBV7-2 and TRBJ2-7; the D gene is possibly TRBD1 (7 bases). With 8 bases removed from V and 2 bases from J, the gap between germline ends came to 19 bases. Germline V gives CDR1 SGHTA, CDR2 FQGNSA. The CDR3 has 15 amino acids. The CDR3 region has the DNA TGTGCCAGCCGCCTTCCCGGGGGACAGACCTACGAGCAGTACTTC. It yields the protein CASRLPGGQTYEQYF.

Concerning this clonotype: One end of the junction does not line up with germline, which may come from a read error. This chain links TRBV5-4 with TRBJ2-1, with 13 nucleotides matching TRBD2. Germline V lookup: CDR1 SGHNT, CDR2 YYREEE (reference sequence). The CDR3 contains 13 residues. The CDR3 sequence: CASSLGTSGSRLF. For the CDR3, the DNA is TGTGCCAGCAGCTTGGGGACTAGCGGGAGCCGGCTCTTC.

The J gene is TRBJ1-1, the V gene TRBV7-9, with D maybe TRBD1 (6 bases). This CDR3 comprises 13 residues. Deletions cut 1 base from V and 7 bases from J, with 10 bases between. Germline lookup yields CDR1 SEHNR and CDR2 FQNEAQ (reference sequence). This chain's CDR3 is CASSLEDRDEAFF. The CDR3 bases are TGTGCCAGCAGCTTAGAGGACAGAGATGAAGCTTTCTTT. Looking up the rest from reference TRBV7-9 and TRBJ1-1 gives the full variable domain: DTGVSQNPRHKITKRGQNVTFRCDPISEHNRLYWYRQTLGQGPEFLTYFQNEAQLEKSRLLSDRFSAERPKGSFSTLEIQRTEQGDSAMYLCASSLEDRDEAFFGQGTRLTVV.

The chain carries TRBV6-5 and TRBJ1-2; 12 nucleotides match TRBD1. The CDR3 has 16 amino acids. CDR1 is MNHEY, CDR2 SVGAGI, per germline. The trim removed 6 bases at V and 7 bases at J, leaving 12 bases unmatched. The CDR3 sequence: CASRPTWDRGLSGYTF. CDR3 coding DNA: TGTGCCAGCAGGCCCACCTGGGACAGGGGGCTCTCTGGCTACACCTTC.

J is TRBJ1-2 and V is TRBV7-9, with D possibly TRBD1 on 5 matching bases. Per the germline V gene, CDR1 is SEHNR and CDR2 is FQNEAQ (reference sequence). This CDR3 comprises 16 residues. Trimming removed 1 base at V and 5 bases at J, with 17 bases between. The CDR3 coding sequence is TGTGCCAGCAGCTTAGGGGACCCCCGATGGCTGTATGGCTACACCTTC. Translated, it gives CASSLGDPRWLYGYTF.

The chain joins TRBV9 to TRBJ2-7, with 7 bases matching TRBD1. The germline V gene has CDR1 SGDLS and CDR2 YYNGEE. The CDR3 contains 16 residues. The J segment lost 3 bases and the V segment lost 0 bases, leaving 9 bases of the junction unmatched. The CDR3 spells CASSVDVGTAFYEQYF. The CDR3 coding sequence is TGTGCCAGCAGCGTAGATGTCGGGACAGCTTTCTACGAGCAGTACTTC. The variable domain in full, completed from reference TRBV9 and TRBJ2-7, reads DSGVTQTPKHLITATGQRVTLRCSPRSGDLSVYWYQQSLDQGLQFLIQYYNGEERAKGNILERFSAQQFPDLHSELNLSSLELGDSALYFCASSVDVGTAFYEQYFGPGTRLTVT.

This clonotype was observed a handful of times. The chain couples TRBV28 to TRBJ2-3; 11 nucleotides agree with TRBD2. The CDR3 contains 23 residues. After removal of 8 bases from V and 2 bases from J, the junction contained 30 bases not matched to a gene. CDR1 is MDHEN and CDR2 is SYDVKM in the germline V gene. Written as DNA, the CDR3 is TGTGCCAGCGGGGGGCACACCCGGCCAACACTAGCGGGAGAAGTAAAGGTCACAGATACGCAGTATTTT. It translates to CASGGHTRPTLAGEVKVTDTQYF.

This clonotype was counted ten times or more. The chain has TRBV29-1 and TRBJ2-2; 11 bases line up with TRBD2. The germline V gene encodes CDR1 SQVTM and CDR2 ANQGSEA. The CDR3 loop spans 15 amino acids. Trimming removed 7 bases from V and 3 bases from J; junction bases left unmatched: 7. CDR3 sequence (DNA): TGCAGCGCTAAACCTAGCGGGGGGTACACCGGGGAGCTGTTTTTT. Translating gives CSAKPSGGYTGELFF.

This CDR3 is CASSAPGNTIYF. The CDR3 DNA is TGTGCCAGCAGCGCCCCTGGAAACACCATATATTTT. The chain links TRBV6-5 to TRBJ1-3; no clear D gene. The CDR3 contains 12 residues. Germline V gene sequence: CDR1 MNHEY, CDR2 SVGAGI. With 6 bases removed from V and 2 bases from J, the gap between germline ends came to 5 bases.

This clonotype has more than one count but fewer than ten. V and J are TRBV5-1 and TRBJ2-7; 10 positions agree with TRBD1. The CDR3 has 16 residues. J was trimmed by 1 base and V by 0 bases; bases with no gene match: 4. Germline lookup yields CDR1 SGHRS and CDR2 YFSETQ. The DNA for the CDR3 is TGCGCCAGCAGCTTGGAACCGGGACAGGGGTCCTACGAGCAGTACTTC. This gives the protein CASSLEPGQGSYEQYF.

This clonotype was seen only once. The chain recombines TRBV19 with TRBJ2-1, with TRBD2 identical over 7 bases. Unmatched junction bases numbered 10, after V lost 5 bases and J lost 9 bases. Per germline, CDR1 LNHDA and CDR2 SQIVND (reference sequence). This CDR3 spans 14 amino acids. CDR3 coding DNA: TGTGCCAGTAGTTCGCTAGCGGCTAGGGGTGAGCAGTTCTTC. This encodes CASSSLAARGEQFF.